Sequencing of this T cell receptor beta chain was carried out in a study of T cells in Graves' hyperthyroidism and ophthalmopathy. General study findings and limits: Through a model of 13 V-J features, ophthalmopathy was separated from stable hyperthyroidism.

Amplification targeted TCR beta CDR3 regions from RNA transcripts. Using the HTBI primer set, a first-round RT-PCR was run on the TCR CDR3. TCRdb redid the calling of the multiplex PCR reads with MiXCR, one entry per CDR3 protein. The sample holds some 140,000 distinct CDR3 sequences; around 20% are singletons and the top ten take around 70%. Blood was obtained at the first hyperthyroidism diagnosis, which preceded any ophthalmopathy symptoms. This clonotype showed up many times. Its specificity is unknown. This receptor was taken from a woman aged 50 to 60 with Graves' hyperthyroidism that later progressed to Graves' ophthalmopathy. The sequenced material came from blood.

The CDR3 sequence: CASSPPGVGGLSTGANVLTF. The CDR3 DNA sequence: TGTGCCAGCAGCCCCCCAGGTGTGGGCGGACTGAGCACTGGGGCCAACGTCCTGACTTTC. The J gene is TRBJ2-6, the V gene TRBV28; perhaps TRBD2 as D (5 bases). V was trimmed by 6 bases and J by 2 bases, leaving 26 bases between them. Germline V gene sequence: CDR1 MDHEN, CDR2 SYDVKM. The CDR3 loop spans 20 amino acids.